This passage covers 5 T cell receptor beta chains from one sample sequenced in a study of CXCR3-negative and CXCR3-positive naive CD8 T cells. Study-level findings and limits: CXCR3-positive naive cells had TRB CDR3s that were more hydrophobic than CXCR3-negative naive cells had.

For these TCRs, the target antigens are not known. TRB cDNA was prepared as libraries by UMI-labeled 5' RACE. One entry per CDR3 protein, without DNA, is what TCRdb gives after re-calling the 5' RACE reads. Seen in this sample are about 140,000 distinct CDR3 sequences; the ten most common clones hold 0.4% to 0.45%. What was sequenced was naive CXCR3+ CD8+ T cells from blood. Subset described: CD45RO-CCR7+CD27+CD95- naive CD8+ T cells expressing CXCR3 (TNR3+). The receptors derive from a human donor in good health. Some clones in this sample may be carry-over from other donors' samples.

This chain joins TRBV4-3 and TRBJ2-7; the TRBD2 assignment by TCRdb is unverifiable without DNA. The CDR3 loop spans 13 amino acids. Germline values: CDR1 LGHNA, CDR2 YSLEER. The CDR3 sequence is CASSQGLAYEQYF.

V usage is TRBV29-1 and J usage is TRBJ2-5; TCRdb's D gene call, TRBD1, goes unchecked for lack of DNA. The CDR3 runs to 15 residues. Germline values: CDR1 SQVTM, CDR2 ANQGSEA. The CDR3 loop is CSTGEDIPGGGTQYF.

This rearrangement joins TRBV5-5 to TRBJ2-2; without DNA, the TCRdb call of TRBD1 cannot be checked. Looked up from germline, CDR1 is SGHKS and CDR2 is YYEKEE (reference sequence). CDR3 length: 15 amino acids. The CDR3: CASSYDRGNTGELFF.

The chain joins TRBV20-1 to TRBJ1-1; TCRdb calls TRBD1, which cannot be checked without DNA. Germline CDR1 and CDR2: DFQATT and SNEGSKA (reference sequence). The CDR3 covers 11 residues. The CDR3 protein is CSAPQGLWAFF.

This sequence joins TRBV7-9 and TRBJ1-2; TCRdb picks TRBD1, but there is no DNA to check that call. Per germline, CDR1 SEHNR and CDR2 FQNEAQ (reference sequence). The CDR3 sequence is 15 residues long. CDR3 amino acids: CASSSGRILLDGYTF.